The text below deals with one T cell receptor beta chain. The data are from a study of blood T cell repertoires in COVID-19. Libraries were prepared by immunoSEQ multiplex PCR; TCRdb keeps only in-frame clonotypes and omits some of them. The data hold some 260,000 clones, with 88% observed a single time. Trimming removed 6 bases from V and 0 bases from J; junction bases left unmatched: 8. This CDR3 has 15 residues. The germline V gene encodes CDR1 WNHNN and CDR2 SYGVQD (reference sequence). Material for sequencing was peripheral blood. The gene calls are TRBV10-1 and TRBJ2-7; TRBD2 matches 7 bases. The clonotype was recovered from a human donor in a cohort sampled during active COVID-19. The CDR3 loop reads CASSPRGLPSYEQYF. CDR3 nucleotide sequence: TGCGCCAGCAGCCCCCGGGGACTACCCTCCTACGAGCAGTACTTC.